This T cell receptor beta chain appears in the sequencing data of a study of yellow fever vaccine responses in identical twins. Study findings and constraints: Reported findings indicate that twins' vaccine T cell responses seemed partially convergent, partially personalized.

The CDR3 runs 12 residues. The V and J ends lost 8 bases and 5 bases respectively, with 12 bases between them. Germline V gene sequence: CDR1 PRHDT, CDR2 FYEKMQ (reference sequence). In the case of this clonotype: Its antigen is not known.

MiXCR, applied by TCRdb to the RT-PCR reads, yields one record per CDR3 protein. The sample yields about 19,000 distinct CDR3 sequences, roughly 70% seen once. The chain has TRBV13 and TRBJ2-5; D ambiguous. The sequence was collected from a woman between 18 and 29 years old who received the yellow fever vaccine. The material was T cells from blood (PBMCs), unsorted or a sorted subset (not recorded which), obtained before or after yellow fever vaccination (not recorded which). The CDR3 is CASELASETQYF. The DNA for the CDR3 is TGTGCCAGCGAACTTGCATCTGAGACCCAGTACTTC.